The 11 T cell receptor beta chains below come from one sample, sequenced in a study of blood T cell repertoires in COVID-19. The table came from immunoSEQ multiplex PCR; TCRdb's copy has only in-frame clones and leaves some out. This sample has about 90,000 clones, with around 87% found just once. Material for sequencing was peripheral blood. The receptors originated from a human donor in a cohort sampled during active COVID-19.

The chain carries TRBV9 and TRBJ1-6; maybe TRBD1 (6 bases). This CDR3 region has 15 residues. Deletions cut 4 bases from V and 10 bases from J, with 18 bases between. CDR1 SGDLS and CDR2 YYNGEE come from the germline V gene. The CDR3 bases are TGTGCCAGCAGCACCTCGGACAGTTCGGCATCACCCCTCCACTTT. The encoded protein is CASSTSDSSASPLHF. Complete variable domain (other parts from reference TRBV9 and TRBJ1-6): DSGVTQTPKHLITATGQRVTLRCSPRSGDLSVYWYQQSLDQGLQFLIQYYNGEERAKGNILERFSAQQFPDLHSELNLSSLELGDSALYFCASSTSDSSASPLHFGNGTRLTVT.

The chain employs TRBV5-4 and TRBJ2-7; TRBD1 might be the D (6 bases). This CDR3 is built from 12 residues. V lost 4 bases, J lost 6 bases, and 11 bases lay in between. The germline V gene encodes CDR1 SGHNT and CDR2 YYREEE (reference sequence). CDR3: CASSQQGGEQYF. DNA for the CDR3: TGTGCCAGCAGCCAACAGGGCGGCGAGCAGTACTTC.

The table lists this clone with a few counts. CDR3 in amino acids: CASTDRQGRQFF. The CDR3 DNA is TGTGCCAGCACCGATCGACAGGGCCGGCAGTTCTTC. The chain uses TRBV9 and TRBJ2-1, with 7 nucleotides matching TRBD1. CDR1 SGDLS and CDR2 YYNGEE come from the germline V gene. V trimming: 6 bases; J trimming: 12 bases; junction bases outside the gene matches: 9. CDR3 length: 12 amino acids.

The V and J genes are TRBV6-5 and TRBJ2-3; tentatively, D is TRBD1 (6 bases). Germline lookup yields CDR1 MNHEY and CDR2 SVGAGI. This CDR3 is built from 14 residues. V lost 2 bases and J lost 4, with 10 bases in between. For the CDR3, the DNA is TGTGCCAGCAGTTACGGGGGCCGGTCAGATACGCAGTATTTT. Protein: CASSYGGRSDTQYF.

The chain combines TRBV5-1 with TRBJ2-7; 7 bases are shared with TRBD1. The CDR3 has 13 amino acids. Looked up from germline, CDR1 is SGHRS and CDR2 is YFSETQ. V gave up 7 bases and J gave up 5 bases; unmatched junction bases: 9. The CDR3 coding sequence is TGCGCCAGCTCCCCCCCCGGGACAGACGAGCAGTACTTC. It codes for CASSPPGTDEQYF.

The rearrangement links TRBV9 to TRBJ1-5; D is perhaps TRBD1 (5 bases). Germline assignment: CDR1 SGDLS and CDR2 YYNGEE. The CDR3 totals 14 residues. V lost 2 bases and J lost 6, with 12 bases in between. CDR3: CASSVGGSGQPQHF. The CDR3 bases are TGTGCCAGCAGCGTCGGGGGATCCGGTCAGCCCCAGCATTTT.

The count of this clone is one. The chain recombines TRBV5-1 with TRBJ2-2, with 7 bases identical to TRBD2. V shed 5 bases, J shed 5 bases, and the junction held 6 bases outside the gene matches. This CDR3 is 14 amino acids long. Germline values: CDR1 SGHRS, CDR2 YFSETQ. CDR3 in amino acids: CASRPGGGTGELFF. The CDR3 region has the DNA TGCGCCAGCAGACCGGGAGGAGGTACCGGGGAGCTGTTTTTT.

In its sample, this clone was seen once. The rearrangement joins TRBV4-2 to TRBJ1-4; no reliable D call. The CDR3 runs 13 residues. Trimming left V 1 base short and J 8 bases short, with 8 bases between. Germline CDR1 LGHNA, CDR2 YNFKEQ. This CDR3 is CASSQGSREKLFF. CDR3 in DNA: TGTGCCAGCAGCCAAGGGTCTAGGGAAAAACTGTTTTTT.

The V and J genes are TRBV6-5 and TRBJ2-3, with 7 positions matching TRBD1. This CDR3 spans 13 amino acids. V lost 6 bases, J lost 0 bases, and 0 bases stayed unmatched. CDR1 and CDR2 from the germline V gene are MNHEY and SVGAGI. The CDR3 is CASRDRSTDTQYF. The CDR3 DNA reads TGTGCCAGCAGGGACAGGAGCACAGATACGCAGTATTTT.

V usage is TRBV7-6 and J usage is TRBJ2-5; TRBD1 matches 9 bases. The germline V gene encodes CDR1 SGHVS and CDR2 FNYEAQ. J gave up 3 bases and V 8 bases, and 7 bases lay outside the gene matches. The CDR3 is 14 amino acids. The CDR3 DNA reads as TGTGCCAGCTCCACCGGGACAGGGAAAGAGACCCAGTACTTC. It encodes CASSTGTGKETQYF. Full variable domain (outside the CDR3, taken from reference TRBV7-6 and TRBJ2-5): GAGVSQSPRYKVTKRGQDVALRCDPISGHVSLYWYRQALGQGPEFLTYFNYEAQQDKSGLPNDRFSAERPEGSISTLTIQRTEQRDSAMYRCASSTGTGKETQYFGPGTRLLVL.

In this sample, this clone turned up a few times. The gene calls are TRBV28 and TRBJ1-5; unclear D gene. Trimming took off 8 bases at V and 3 bases at J, with 11 bases between the two ends. Looked up from germline, CDR1 is MDHEN and CDR2 is SYDVKM. The CDR3 spans 13 residues. The CDR3 region is CASLQALNQPQHF. The CDR3 DNA reads as TGTGCCAGCCTGCAGGCACTCAATCAGCCCCAGCATTTT.